Below, one T cell receptor (beta chain) is given with its context. The use of a sample-barcoded 5' primer and a J-beta primer mix characterized a second PCR of about 6 to 11 cycles. Each TCR beta cDNA got a 12-nucleotide random molecular identifier. In TCRdb, the 5' RACE reads were re-called with MiXCR into one record per CDR3 protein. This table holds more than 650,000 distinct CDR3 sequences, about 53% found once. This specimen comes from a study of blood T cells in healthy people across ages. The V gene's germline CDR1 is ENHRY and CDR2 SYGVKD. The V and J ends lost 4 bases and 3 bases respectively, with 10 bases between them. This CDR3 is 14 amino acids long.

Source material: blood. The receptor was isolated from a man aged 80 or over in good health. This chain connects TRBV10-3 to TRBJ1-5, with D uncertain. In DNA, the CDR3 is TGTGCCATCAGTGGTGAAGGATACAATCAGCCCCAGCATTTT. Translation gives CAISGEGYNQPQHF.